The source of this TCR beta chain is a study of cytomegalovirus exposure and HLA in healthy donors. The study, taken as a whole, reports: According to a later analysis, TCR clusters from the first cohort tended to co-occur in the 120 or so validation repertoires. In vitro data verified a few CMV-associated chains as specific for CMV antigens.

Trimming removed 3 bases at V and 7 bases at J, with 14 bases between. CDR3 length: 14 amino acids. Germline V gene sequence: CDR1 SGHRS, CDR2 YFSETQ. Some clones are missing from TCRdb's copy, which holds only in-frame ones; the method was immunoSEQ multiplex PCR. The top ten hold approximately 2.3% of the sample, which has 150,000 to 200,000 clones, around four fifths seen once. On this clone: Its antigen remains unidentified.

Sequenced input: PBMCs. This receptor was identified in a man between 25 and 39 years old in good health and CMV-seropositive. V is TRBV5-1 and J is TRBJ2-1; D ambiguous. DNA of the CDR3: TGCGCCAGCAGCTCTAGACGACCGGTAAATGAGCAGTTCTTC. Amino acids: CASSSRRPVNEQFF.